The 19 T cell receptor beta chains below all came from one sample that was sequenced in a study of blood T cell repertoires in COVID-19. Here immunoSEQ multiplex PCR was the method, and the copy in TCRdb shows in-frame clones only, minus some. The table lists 150,000 to 200,000 clones, more than 70% of them singletons. The sequenced sample consisted of peripheral blood. The receptor source for this set is a man aged 35-49 years with active or convalescent COVID-19.

V and J are TRBV5-1 and TRBJ2-7, with 12 bases fitting TRBD1. Looked up from germline, CDR1 is SGHRS and CDR2 is YFSETQ. The V segment lost 8 bases and the J segment 5 bases; nucleotides outside the gene matches: 8. The length of the CDR3 is 14 residues. The CDR3 nucleotides read TGCGCCAGTACCGGGACAGGGGGCTCGAACGAGCAGTACTTC. It translates to CASTGTGGSNEQYF. The full variable domain, completed using reference TRBV5-1 and TRBJ2-7, is KAGVTQTPRYLIKTRGQQVTLSCSPISGHRSVSWYQQTPGQGLQFLFEYFSETQRNKGNFPGRFSGRQFSNSRSEMNVSTLELGDSALYLCASTGTGGSNEQYFGPGTRLTVT.

This clone was seen once. The V call is TRBV28, the J call TRBJ2-1; 10 positions agree with TRBD2. J was trimmed by 8 bases and V by 6 bases; bases with no gene match: 10. There are 15 residues in the CDR3. Germline CDR1 reads MDHEN; CDR2 reads SYDVKM. The CDR3 DNA is TGTGCCAGCAGCCTTCCCACTAGCGGGATGTATGAGCAGTTCTTC. Translation: CASSLPTSGMYEQFF.

The chain is built from TRBV4-3 and TRBJ1-2; D perhaps matches TRBD1 (6 bases). The V end was cut by 3 bases, the J end by 0 bases, with 11 bases between. The CDR3 has 15 amino acids. Per the germline V gene, CDR1 is LGHNA and CDR2 is YSLEER. CDR3 in amino acids: CASSHVTGSNYGYTF. The CDR3 DNA reads TGCGCCAGCAGCCACGTGACAGGCTCTAACTATGGCTACACCTTC.

J is TRBJ2-7 and V is TRBV5-6; no reliable D call. The V gene's germline CDR1 is SGHDT and CDR2 YYEEEE. The CDR3 extends over 15 amino acids. V dropped 0 bases and J dropped 6 bases, with 16 bases sitting between them. DNA for the CDR3: TGTGCCAGCAGCTTGGTGTCCGCTGGTGCGAGCGAGCAGTACTTC. This translates into CASSLVSAGASEQYF.

The J gene is TRBJ1-2, the V gene TRBV5-4; D perhaps matches TRBD1 (6 bases). V was trimmed by 1 base and J by 4 bases, leaving 14 bases between them. CDR3 length: 15 residues. Germline V gives CDR1 SGHNT, CDR2 YYREEE (reference sequence). Written as DNA, the CDR3 is TGTGCCAGCAGCTTGCGCAGGGGCCTTCTCTATGGCTACACCTTC. Translating it yields CASSLRRGLLYGYTF.

The chain has TRBV6-5 and TRBJ1-2, with D tentatively TRBD1 (6 bases). The V gene's germline CDR1 is MNHEY and CDR2 SVGAGI. This CDR3 region has 14 residues. Trimming took 0 bases from V and 5 from J, leaving 10 bases between them. CDR3 region: CASSYSTGPYGYTF. CDR3 sequence (DNA): TGTGCCAGCAGTTACTCGACAGGACCTTATGGCTACACCTTC.

The chain employs TRBV28 and TRBJ2-7; unclear D gene. V lost 10 bases, J lost 0 bases, and 16 bases lay in between. CDR1 MDHEN and CDR2 SYDVKM come from the germline V gene. The CDR3 has 14 residues. The CDR3: CATVPPWSSYEQYF. DNA of the CDR3: TGTGCCACCGTACCGCCATGGAGCTCCTACGAGCAGTACTTC.

The rearrangement links TRBV2 to TRBJ1-6; D might be TRBD1 (6 bases). The V and J ends lost 6 bases and 4 bases respectively, with 13 bases between them. The germline V gene encodes CDR1 SNHLY and CDR2 FYNNEI. The CDR3 covers 15 residues. In DNA form, the CDR3 reads TGTGCCAGCAGCGGAGACAGGCCGTATAATTCACCCCTCCACTTT. Its protein is CASSGDRPYNSPLHF.

V gene TRBV7-3 combines with J gene TRBJ2-4; TRBD1 matches 9 bases. Germline CDR1 SGHTA, CDR2 FQGTGA. The V gene end was trimmed by 2 bases and the J gene end by 8 bases; junction bases not matched to a gene: 7. The CDR3 length is 15 residues. CDR3 bases: TGTGCCAGCAGCTTAGTCGGGACAGGGACGGACATTCAGTACTTC. It yields the protein CASSLVGTGTDIQYF.

This clone was seen just once. The CDR3 reads CASRYTGQSYEQYF. Here the CDR3 DNA reads TGTGCCAGCCGTTATACAGGACAGAGCTACGAGCAGTACTTC. The rearrangement uses TRBV2 and TRBJ2-7; D perhaps matches TRBD1 (6 bases). The germline CDR1 and CDR2 sequences are SNHLY and FYNNEI. Deletions cut 8 bases from V and 3 bases from J, with 17 bases between. CDR3 length: 14 residues.

The V call is TRBV2, the J call TRBJ1-1; D is possibly TRBD1 (6 bases). The CDR3 covers 12 residues. Germline V gene sequence: CDR1 SNHLY, CDR2 FYNNEI. With 8 bases removed from V and 0 bases from J, the gap between germline ends came to 7 bases. The CDR3 DNA is TGTGCCAGCCGGACAGTGAACACTGAAGCTTTCTTT. This codes for CASRTVNTEAFF.

The chain recombines TRBV19 with TRBJ1-1; TRBD1 might be the D (6 bases). The CDR3 is 13 residues long. V lost 8 bases to trimming and J lost 4 bases, with 14 bases between them. Germline lookup yields CDR1 LNHDA and CDR2 SQIVND (reference sequence). The CDR3 DNA sequence: TGTGCCAGTTCGACTACAGGGAGCACTGAAGCTTTCTTT. Translating gives CASSTTGSTEAFF.

The gene calls are TRBV5-1 and TRBJ2-7, with D possibly TRBD1 on 6 matching bases. Germline-derived CDR1 and CDR2 are SGHRS and YFSETQ. The CDR3 runs 15 residues. Trimming removed 3 bases at V and 4 bases at J, with 17 bases between. The chain's CDR3 is CASSSFAGVGYEQYF. CDR3 coding DNA: TGCGCCAGCAGCTCGTTCGCAGGGGTTGGGTACGAGCAGTACTTC.

This chain links TRBV19 with TRBJ2-2, with D perhaps matching TRBD2 (6 bases). Germline loops: CDR1 LNHDA, CDR2 SQIVND (reference sequence). The CDR3 length is 13 residues. Trimming removed 8 bases at V and 5 bases at J, with 12 bases between. DNA for the CDR3: TGTGCCAGTGGGAGGTACGGAACCGGGGAGCTGTTTTTT. It codes for CASGRYGTGELFF.

This chain links TRBV28 with TRBJ1-1; TRBD1 might be the D (6 bases). Germline V CDR1 and CDR2: MDHEN, SYDVKM. The CDR3 contains 16 residues. V lost 3 bases, J lost 1 base, and 15 bases lay in between. The CDR3 is CASSFIAGAQNTEAFF. The DNA for the CDR3 is TGTGCCAGCAGTTTTATTGCAGGGGCGCAGAACACTGAAGCTTTCTTT.

The V and J genes are TRBV28 and TRBJ1-2; maybe TRBD1 (6 bases). CDR1 MDHEN and CDR2 SYDVKM come from the germline V gene. The CDR3 has 13 residues. The ends were cut back, 10 bases at V and 0 bases at J, with 12 bases in the middle. CDR3 nucleotide sequence: TGTGCCACTGAACAGGGTACTAACTATGGCTACACCTTC. Amino acids: CATEQGTNYGYTF.

The chain carries TRBV5-3 and TRBJ1-6; 12 nucleotides align to TRBD1. TRBV5-3 is classed as an ORF, of uncertain function. Germline trimming cut 10 bases from V and 6 bases from J; bases unmatched to any gene: 5. This CDR3 has 14 residues. As DNA, the CDR3 is TGTGCCGGGACAGGGGGCATCTGTAATTCACCCCTCCACTTT. Amino acid sequence: CAGTGGICNSPLHF.

This chain links TRBV6-5 with TRBJ2-1; TRBD2 is a possible D gene (5 bases). Germline V gene sequence: CDR1 MNHEY, CDR2 SVGAGI. The germline V and J ends were trimmed by 5 bases and 4 bases, with 12 bases remaining between them. This CDR3 spans 14 amino acids. CDR3 loop: CASSTPKRYNEQFF. CDR3 bases: TGTGCCAGCAGTACCCCCAAGCGGTACAATGAGCAGTTCTTC.

The gene calls are TRBV5-4 and TRBJ2-7; D not certain. Germline V gene data show CDR1 as SGHNT and CDR2 as YYREEE (reference sequence). The CDR3 runs 14 residues. V lost 2 bases to trimming and J lost 0 bases, with 9 bases between them. In DNA, the CDR3 is TGTGCCAGCAGCTTCGGTTACGGCTCCTACGAGCAGTACTTC. Protein product: CASSFGYGSYEQYF.